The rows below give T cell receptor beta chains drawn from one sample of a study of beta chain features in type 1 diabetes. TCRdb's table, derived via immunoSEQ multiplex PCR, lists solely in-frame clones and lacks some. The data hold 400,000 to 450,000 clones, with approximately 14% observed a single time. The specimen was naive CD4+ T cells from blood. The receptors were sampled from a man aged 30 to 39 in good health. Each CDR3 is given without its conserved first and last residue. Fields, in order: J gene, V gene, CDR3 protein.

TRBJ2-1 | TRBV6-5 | ASSYGTSGIHEQF
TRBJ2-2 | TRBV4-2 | ASSQDDLRGTGELF
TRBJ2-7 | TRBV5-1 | ASSLARPNYEQY
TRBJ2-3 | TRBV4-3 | ASSQDPPETSDTQY
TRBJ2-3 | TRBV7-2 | ASSILAGDTQY
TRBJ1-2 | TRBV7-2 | ASSSTTGTGVGYT
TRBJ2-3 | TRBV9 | ASSAMGGSGSTDTQY
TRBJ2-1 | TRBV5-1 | ASSLVSQVWGYNEQF
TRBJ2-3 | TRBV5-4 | ASIRSGRSTDTQY
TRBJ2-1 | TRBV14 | ASSQDKRLLGPHNEQF
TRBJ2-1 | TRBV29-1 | SGKVGGSVYEQF
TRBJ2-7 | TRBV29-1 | SGGHPYEQY
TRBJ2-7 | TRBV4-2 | ASSQDRSGQGFYEQY
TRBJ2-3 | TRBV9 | ASSVDLTRSSTDTQY
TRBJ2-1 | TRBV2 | ASRGGTGTYNEQF
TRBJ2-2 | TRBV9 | ASSQRNTGELF
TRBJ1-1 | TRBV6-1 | ASSAAGRNTEAF
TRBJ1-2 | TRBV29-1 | SVGQEANYGYT
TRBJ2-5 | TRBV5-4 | ASSLEETQY
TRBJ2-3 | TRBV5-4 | ASSLASTDTQY
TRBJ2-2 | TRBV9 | ASTTAGELF
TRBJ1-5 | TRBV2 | ASRDGYQPQH
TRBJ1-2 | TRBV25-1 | ASSGPRLGGYT
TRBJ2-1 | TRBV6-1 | ASSTTGGPQF
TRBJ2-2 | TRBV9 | ASSVATSGNTGELF
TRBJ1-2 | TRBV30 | AWSPEGYT
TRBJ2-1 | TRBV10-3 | AIRKAGGPHEQF
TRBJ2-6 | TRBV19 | ASSILQGSGANVLT
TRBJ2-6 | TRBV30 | AKGGHSGANVLT
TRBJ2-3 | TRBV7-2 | ASSPFWRGGTDTQY
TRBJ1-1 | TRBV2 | ASSDRLTEAF
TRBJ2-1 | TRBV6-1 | ASSDLEFVHEQF
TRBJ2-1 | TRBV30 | AWSSRRSYNEQF
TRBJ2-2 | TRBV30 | AWIRGYDTGELF
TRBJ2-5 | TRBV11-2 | ASSSGTGETQY
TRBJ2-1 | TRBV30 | AWSVLAEQF
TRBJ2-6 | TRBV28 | ASSSGAAHVPT
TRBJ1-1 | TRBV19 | ASSGTWRNTEAF
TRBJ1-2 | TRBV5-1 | ASSWGDQGGYT
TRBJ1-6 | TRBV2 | ASSAPTRGGRQSPLH
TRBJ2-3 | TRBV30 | AWSPGPASTDTQY
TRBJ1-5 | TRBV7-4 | ASTLSGVGGSNQPQH
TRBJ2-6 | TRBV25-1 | ASSVGGVGSGANVLT
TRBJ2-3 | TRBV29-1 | SVHDRGSTDTQY
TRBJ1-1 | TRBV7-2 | ASSLDPRTRGEAF
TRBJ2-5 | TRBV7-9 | ASSYTGAQETQY
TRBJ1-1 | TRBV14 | ASSPRPNYTFRAF
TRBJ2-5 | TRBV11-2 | ASSLGRRETQY
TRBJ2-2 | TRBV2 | ASIRGRNTGELF
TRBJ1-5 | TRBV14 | ASSLDRGNQPQH
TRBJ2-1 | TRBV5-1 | ASSRNQGLIDEQF